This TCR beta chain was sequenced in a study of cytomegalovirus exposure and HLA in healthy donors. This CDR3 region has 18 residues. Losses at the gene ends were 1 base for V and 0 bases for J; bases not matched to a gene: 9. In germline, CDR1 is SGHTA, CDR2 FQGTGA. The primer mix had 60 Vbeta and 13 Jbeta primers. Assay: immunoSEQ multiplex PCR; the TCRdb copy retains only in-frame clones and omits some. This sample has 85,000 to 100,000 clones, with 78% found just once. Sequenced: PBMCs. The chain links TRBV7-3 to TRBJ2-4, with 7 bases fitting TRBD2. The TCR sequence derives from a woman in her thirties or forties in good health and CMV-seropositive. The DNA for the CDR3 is TGTGCCAGCAGCTTAAAAGCTTGGGACTATGAAGCCAAAAACATTCAGTACTTC. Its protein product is CASSLKAWDYEAKNIQYF.